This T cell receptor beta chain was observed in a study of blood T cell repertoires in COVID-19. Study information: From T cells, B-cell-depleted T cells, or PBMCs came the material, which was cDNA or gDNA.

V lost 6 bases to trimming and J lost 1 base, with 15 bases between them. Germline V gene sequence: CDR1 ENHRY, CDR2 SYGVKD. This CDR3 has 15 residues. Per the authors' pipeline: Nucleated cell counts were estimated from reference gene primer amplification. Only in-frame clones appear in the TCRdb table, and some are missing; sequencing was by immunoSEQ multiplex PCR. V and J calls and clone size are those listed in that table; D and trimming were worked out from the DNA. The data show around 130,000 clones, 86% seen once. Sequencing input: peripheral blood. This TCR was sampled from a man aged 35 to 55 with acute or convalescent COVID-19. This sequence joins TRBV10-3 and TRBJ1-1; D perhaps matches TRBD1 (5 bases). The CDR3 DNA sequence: TGTGCCATCAGCGGATCAGGGATAAGGAACACTGAAGCTTTCTTT. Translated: CAISGSGIRNTEAFF.